This T cell receptor beta chain was profiled in a study of T cell changes during pregnancy in multiple sclerosis. Using immunoSEQ multiplex PCR, the repertoire was profiled, and TCRdb retains in-frame clones only, with some absent. The sample includes about 53,000 clones, around 90% of them seen just once. The clonotype was recovered from a female donor with multiple sclerosis, enrolled in a pregnancy study. Sequences were derived from CD4+ T cells from peripheral blood mononuclear cells, sampled in the third trimester of pregnancy.

CDR3 DNA: TGCAGCGTGCCCCTAGCTTCCTCGTTTACGCAGTATTTT. It translates to CSVPLASSFTQYF. This sequence joins TRBV29-1 and TRBJ2-3; perhaps TRBD2 as D (5 bases). The CDR3 runs to 13 residues. The germline gives CDR1 SQVTM, CDR2 ANQGSEA. Between the trimmed V and J ends, which lost 6 bases and 8 bases, there was a span of 18 bases.